This TCR beta chain appears in the sequencing data of a study of CD8 T cells in ankylosing spondylitis (TCRdb year 2017). About the study as a whole: The study profiled T cell receptor beta repertoires in healthy donors and ankylosing spondylitis patients to find disease-linked TCR variants. The full study cohort was made up of about 24 ankylosing spondylitis patients and 108 healthy donors. Samples of peripheral blood were taken, and for ankylosing spondylitis patients, synovial fluid was collected as well. Points the paper makes about the study in general: Some motif variants were previously reported in synovial fluid and blood of reactive arthritis patients, suggesting common disease-initiation mechanisms. The disease-linked clones showed a CD8+ phenotype and occurred at relatively low frequencies in peripheral blood. According to the report, matched synovial fluid samples from ankylosing spondylitis patients were significantly enriched for the disease-linked clones. Blood from ankylosing spondylitis patients appeared to be characterized by a TCR beta motif made up of about 8 highly homologous amino acid variants.

The reads were generated on an Illumina HiSeq 2500. TCR beta libraries were prepared by quantitative 5'-RACE with molecular barcodes. Regarding the original processing steps: A new computational method, built on a probabilistic model of VDJ rearrangement, was used to identify disease-linked TCR variants. TCRdb ran its own pipeline on the public reads, namely fastp trimming at Q25 and MiXCR clone calling, and kept in-frame beta chains. CDR3 protein duplicates are merged, each entry listing the most common genes and DNA. These V and J calls derive from TCRdb rather than the authors' analysis. This sample gives about 240,000 distinct CDR3 sequences in total; 8% to 9% of them show up just once. The ten largest account for 4.8% of the sample. The CDR3 contains 15 residues, cysteine and phenylalanine counted. The DNA shown is the 45-base CDR3, in frame from base 1. CDR1 KGHDR and CDR2 SFDVKD were looked up in the germline V gene. The junction shows trimming of 5 bases on V and 5 bases on J, and the gene matches do not reach 10 bases of it.

To note about this clonotype: Its antigen remains undetermined. Base qualities are missing; no much larger clone stands one base away.

This TCR came from a female donor with ankylosing spondylitis or in good health (not recorded which). Recombination linked TRBV24-1 to TRBJ2-5, and TRBD1 matches 7 of the central bases. The sample was blood, either unsorted or a sorted T cell fraction (not recorded which). The DNA sequence is as follows: TGTGCCACCAGTGCAGTCGGGGACAGCAAGGAGACCCAGTACTTC. This translates into CATSAVGDSKETQYF.